This record covers a single T cell receptor (beta chain). This sample stems from a study of OX40 agonist ivuxolimab in advanced cancers. Trimming took 0 bases from V and 7 from J, leaving 13 bases between them. The CDR3 has 14 amino acids. CDR1 and CDR2 from the germline V gene are SGHKS and YYEKEE (reference sequence). Measured with immunoSEQ multiplex PCR; TCRdb has only the in-frame clones, and not every one. Of 70,000 to 95,000 clones listed, about 86% were seen once; the top ten hold about 1.9%. The chain uses TRBV5-5 and TRBJ2-5; no definite D call. This material consisted of CD4+ or CD8+ T cells sorted from blood, taken in a trial of the OX40 agonist ivuxolimab. The sequence was obtained from an adult with an advanced solid tumor such as melanoma, head and neck, liver or kidney cancer. As DNA, the CDR3 is TGTGCCAGCAGCTTGGTATATGGGGAAGGGACCCAGTACTTC. The encoded protein is CASSLVYGEGTQYF.